The 29 T cell receptor beta chains in this list originate from one sample, sequenced in a study of blood T cells in healthy people across ages. Through a sample-barcoded 5' primer and a J-beta primer mix, a second PCR was run for roughly 6 to 11 cycles. Each CDR3 protein gets one entry after TCRdb re-called the 5' RACE reads with MiXCR. The repertoire holds about a million distinct CDR3 sequences, with roughly 50% as singletons. The material sequenced was blood. Source of these receptors: a man aged 25-40 years in good health.

The J gene is TRBJ2-3, the V gene TRBV6-5; weak D call: TRBD2 (5 bases). The CDR3 has 14 amino acids. Per germline, CDR1 MNHEY and CDR2 SVGAGI. Trimming left V 5 bases short and J 4 bases short, with 13 bases between. For the CDR3, the DNA is TGTGCCAGCAGTCAGGATGCGGGTTCAGATACGCAGTATTTT. Translated, it gives CASSQDAGSDTQYF.

This clonotype was detected a few times. This chain links TRBV9 with TRBJ1-1, with TRBD1 matching over 8 bases. V lost 4 bases, J lost 6 bases, and 8 bases stayed unmatched. The germline V gene has CDR1 SGDLS and CDR2 YYNGEE. The CDR3 spans 14 residues. CDR3 coding DNA: TGTGCCAGCAGCCCGGACAGGGTGTCGTCTGAAGCTTTCTTT. It translates to CASSPDRVSSEAFF.

This clonotype was detected only a few times. This rearrangement joins TRBV5-6 to TRBJ1-2; D unclear. The CDR3 is made up of 13 amino acids. V was clipped by 4 bases and J by 4 bases, with 11 bases between them. Germline CDR1 reads SGHDT; CDR2 reads YYEEEE. As DNA, the CDR3 is TGTGCCAGCAGCGTGGAACAGATCTATGGCTACACCTTC. Its protein is CASSVEQIYGYTF.

This clonotype was detected only a few times. The chain is built from TRBV4-2 and TRBJ2-3; 9 bases line up with TRBD2. V lost 8 bases to trimming and J lost 2 bases; unmatched junction nucleotides: 2. This CDR3 has 13 amino acids. Looked up from germline, CDR1 is LGHNA and CDR2 is YNFKEQ. In DNA form, the CDR3 reads TGTGCCAGCTCTAGCGGGGACACAGATACGCAGTATTTT. Protein sequence: CASSSGDTDTQYF.

The table lists this clonotype with a few counts. The J gene is TRBJ2-3, the V gene TRBV3-1; D possibly corresponds to TRBD2 (7 bases). The germline gives CDR1 LGHDT, CDR2 YNNKEL (reference sequence). The CDR3 consists of 17 residues. Trimming removed 4 bases from V and 0 bases from J, with 17 bases in between. CDR3 bases: TGTGCCAGCAGCCGGCCACTGAGGGGGGGAAGCACAGATACGCAGTATTTT. Its translation is CASSRPLRGGSTDTQYF.

The CDR3, as DNA: TGCAGCGTTGCAGGACGGACCACAGATACGCAGTATTTT. The encoded protein is CSVAGRTTDTQYF. J is TRBJ2-3 and V is TRBV29-1; D uncertain. CDR3 length: 13 amino acids. Germline CDR1 and CDR2: SQVTM and ANQGSEA. The ends were cut back, 4 bases at V and 2 bases at J, with 10 bases in the middle.

The chain recombines TRBV2 with TRBJ2-3; 11 nucleotides align to TRBD2. This CDR3 has 14 amino acids. Per the germline V gene, CDR1 is SNHLY and CDR2 is FYNNEI. J gave up 3 bases and V 7 bases, and 3 bases lay outside the gene matches. The DNA for the CDR3 is TGTGCCAGCAAAAGACTAGCGGGGACAGATACGCAGTATTTT. Protein product: CASKRLAGTDTQYF.

This sequence joins TRBV6-1 and TRBJ2-7; the match to TRBD1 covers 9 bases. The V segment lost 6 bases and the J segment 2 bases; nucleotides outside the gene matches: 8. CDR1 is MNHNS, CDR2 SASEGT, per germline. The CDR3 totals 15 residues. CDR3 region: CASRSRDRATYEQYF. The CDR3 DNA reads TGTGCCAGCAGGTCCAGGGACAGGGCCACCTACGAGCAGTACTTC.

The sample holds a few counts of this clonotype. This chain joins TRBV7-2 and TRBJ2-4; D is possibly TRBD1 (6 bases). V gave up 5 bases and J gave up 8 bases, with 19 bases separating them. Germline V gives CDR1 SGHTA, CDR2 FQGNSA. The CDR3 spans 15 residues. The CDR3 bases are TGTGCCAGCAGCCTGGGGGCCGCACGACGGGACATTCAGTACTTC. This sequence encodes CASSLGAARRDIQYF.

J is TRBJ2-3 and V is TRBV12-3 or TRBV12-4; TRBD1 matches 12 bases. The ends lost 3 bases at V and 7 bases at J; junction bases unmatched: 5. CDR3 length equals 15 residues. CDR3 bases: TGTGCCAGCAGTTTGGGGACAGGGGGCTCGAATACGCAGTATTTT. As protein: CASSLGTGGSNTQYF.

The chain is built from TRBV2 and TRBJ2-7; TRBD1 agrees at 7 bases. TRBJ2-5 matches the DNA end more closely, so the J call is doubtful. Germline assignment: CDR1 SNHLY and CDR2 FYNNEI. CDR3 length: 13 residues. The CDR3: CASTWTGQETQYF. The CDR3 DNA follows: TGTGCCAGCACCTGGACAGGTCAAGAGACCCAGTACTTC.

The chain is built from TRBV10-1 and TRBJ2-5; 11 bases line up with TRBD1. This CDR3 spans 15 amino acids. V gave up 7 bases and J gave up 5 bases; unmatched junction bases: 9. CDR1 is WNHNN, CDR2 SYGVQD, per germline (reference sequence). In DNA form, the CDR3 reads TGCGCCAGCATAAAACCGGGACAGGGGGAGGAGACCCAGTACTTC. This codes for CASIKPGQGEETQYF.

This chain links TRBV28 with TRBJ2-7; D not certain. Per the germline V gene, CDR1 is MDHEN and CDR2 is SYDVKM. The CDR3 is 14 residues long. Trimming removed 7 bases at V and 0 bases at J, with 13 bases between. CDR3 amino acids: CASTDHSRSYEQYF. DNA of the CDR3: TGTGCCAGCACCGACCATTCCCGCTCCTACGAGCAGTACTTC.

The rearrangement joins TRBV2 to TRBJ2-4; 8 bases match TRBD2. The germline V gene has CDR1 SNHLY and CDR2 FYNNEI. Trimming removed 3 bases from V and 1 base from J; junction bases left unmatched: 14. The CDR3 extends over 19 amino acids. CDR3 sequence (DNA): TGTGCCAGCAGTGAGAGAAGGAAGGGACTAGAACGCGCCAAAAACATTCAGTACTTC. It yields the protein CASSERRKGLERAKNIQYF.

This chain uses TRBV6-2 or TRBV6-3 with TRBJ1-2; tentative D call: TRBD1 (6 bases). The germline gives CDR1 MNHEY, CDR2 SVGEGT. The ends were cut back, 0 bases at V and 4 bases at J, with 12 bases in the middle. The CDR3 totals 15 residues. In nucleotides, the CDR3 is TGTGCCAGCAGTTACTCGTCCAGGGGCGCCTATGGCTACACCTTC. Amino acids: CASSYSSRGAYGYTF.

This chain links TRBV7-2 with TRBJ1-2, with TRBD1 as a possible D gene (6 bases). Germline-derived CDR1 and CDR2 are SGHTA and FQGNSA. The CDR3 runs 15 residues. The V and J ends lost 8 bases and 1 base respectively, with 17 bases between them. The DNA of the CDR3 is TGTGCCAGCGGCCCAGGGGTAGGGGTTAACTATGGCTACACCTTC. It encodes CASGPGVGVNYGYTF. The full variable domain, with the rest looked up from reference TRBV7-2 and TRBJ1-2, is GAGVSQSPSNKVTEKGKDVELRCDPISGHTALYWYRQSLGQGLEFLIYFQGNSAPDKSGLPSDRFSAERTGGSVSTLTIQRTQQEDSAVYLCASGPGVGVNYGYTFGSGTRLTVV.

This clonotype has more than one count but fewer than ten. The CDR3 DNA sequence: TGTGCCACCAGCAGAGATCGGGGCCATGAGCAGTTCTTC. This encodes CATSRDRGHEQFF. The chain joins TRBV15 to TRBJ2-1, with D tentatively TRBD1 or TRBD2 (5 bases each). CDR1 is LNHNV and CDR2 is YYDKDF in the germline V gene (reference sequence). The length of the CDR3 is 13 residues. V shed 0 bases and J shed 8 bases, with 8 bases lying between them. Based on the CDR3 plus reference TRBV15 and TRBJ2-1, the full variable domain is DAMVIQNPRYQVTQFGKPVTLSCSQTLNHNVMYWYQQKSSQAPKLLFHYYDKDFNNEADTPDNFQSRRPNTSFCFLDIRSPGLGDTAMYLCATSRDRGHEQFFGPGTRLTVL.

Only a few counts were recorded for this clonotype. V usage is TRBV7-9 and J usage is TRBJ2-3; 13 nucleotides match TRBD2. Germline CDR1 and CDR2: SEHNR and FQNEAQ (reference sequence). The CDR3 spans 17 residues. J gave up 1 base and V 5 bases, and 6 bases lay outside the gene matches. The CDR3 sequence is CASSTRGLAGGTDTQYF. The CDR3 DNA reads as TGTGCCAGCAGCACCCGAGGACTAGCGGGGGGCACAGATACGCAGTATTTT.

V is TRBV6-5 and J is TRBJ2-7; unclear D gene. The CDR3 has 14 amino acids. V gave up 2 bases and J gave up 2 bases, with 10 bases separating them. The germline V gene has CDR1 MNHEY and CDR2 SVGAGI. The CDR3 bases are TGTGCCAGCAGTTACGCCATCGGACCCTACGAGCAGTACTTC. Amino acid sequence: CASSYAIGPYEQYF.

This clonotype has only a few counts. The chain combines TRBV6-2 or TRBV6-3 with TRBJ2-7; 9 bases map to TRBD2. There are 18 residues in the CDR3. The V gene end was trimmed by 1 base and the J gene end by 1 base; junction bases not matched to a gene: 11. Germline V gene lookup returns CDR1 MNHEY and CDR2 SVGEGT. This CDR3 reads CASSYYPSGLASSYEQYF. CDR3 coding DNA: TGTGCCAGCAGTTACTATCCCTCCGGACTAGCGTCGTCCTACGAGCAGTACTTC.

The rearrangement links TRBV15 to TRBJ2-2, with TRBD1 identical over 8 bases. CDR3 length equals 16 residues. V was clipped by 2 bases and J by 1 base; unmatched bases: 3. Germline CDR1 reads LNHNV; CDR2 reads YYDKDF (reference sequence). CDR3 coding DNA: TGTGCCACCAGCAGATCTGGACAGGGGAACACCGGGGAGCTGTTTTTT. Translating gives CATSRSGQGNTGELFF.

This clonotype has just a few counts. V gene TRBV10-3 combines with J gene TRBJ2-7, with 9 positions matching TRBD2. The length of the CDR3 is 20 residues. V lost 6 bases and J lost 2; bases outside the gene matches: 23. The germline gives CDR1 ENHRY, CDR2 SYGVKD. The CDR3 is CAISLGDGFYGTSPTYEQYF. The CDR3 DNA reads as TGTGCCATCAGCCTTGGGGACGGATTTTACGGGACTAGCCCTACCTACGAGCAGTACTTC.

The chain uses TRBV5-1 and TRBJ2-5; D uncertain. The germline V gene encodes CDR1 SGHRS and CDR2 YFSETQ. Trimming removed 5 bases at V and 4 bases at J, with 9 bases between. This CDR3 region has 12 residues. The CDR3 sequence is CASSRIAETQYF. The CDR3 bases are TGCGCCAGCAGTAGAATTGCAGAGACCCAGTACTTC.

This clonotype was observed a handful of times. This chain links TRBV4-1 with TRBJ1-1; weak D call: TRBD1 (5 bases). The CDR3 has 14 residues. The V end lost 1 base, the J end lost 0 bases, and 6 bases lay between the germline ends. Germline CDR1 reads MGHRA; CDR2 reads YSYEKL. In DNA form, the CDR3 reads TGCGCCAGCAGCCAAGGGACAATGAACACTGAAGCTTTCTTT. This translates into CASSQGTMNTEAFF.

The chain combines TRBV7-2 with TRBJ2-7; 7 bases line up with TRBD2. The CDR3 has 14 amino acids. Germline assignment: CDR1 SGHTA and CDR2 FQGNSA. V was clipped by 5 bases and J by 0 bases; unmatched bases: 4. The DNA for the CDR3 is TGTGCCAGCAGCAGCGGGATTAGCTCCTACGAGCAGTACTTC. The encoded protein is CASSSGISSYEQYF.

The chain couples TRBV27 to TRBJ2-1; TRBD2 matches 13 bases. CDR1 is MNHEY, CDR2 SMNVEV, per germline (reference sequence). The length of the CDR3 is 15 residues. The J segment lost 8 bases and the V segment lost 5 bases, leaving 6 bases of the junction unmatched. The CDR3 loop reads CASSPTSGGVYEQFF. The DNA for the CDR3 is TGTGCCAGCAGTCCCACTAGCGGGGGGGTTTATGAGCAGTTCTTC.

A remark on this clonotype: This may stem from a read error, because a much larger clone lies one nucleotide away. CDR3 in amino acids: CASGLVLLANEQYF. The CDR3 nucleotides read TGTGCCAGCGGCTTAGTTTTATTAGCGAACGAGCAGTACTTC. The chain combines TRBV7-2 with TRBJ2-7, with a possible D match to TRBD2 (5 bases). The CDR3 is 14 residues long. Germline CDR1 SGHTA, CDR2 FQGNSA.

The chain is built from TRBV6-6 and TRBJ2-1; D could derive from TRBD1 or TRBD2 (5 bases each). The CDR3 has 14 residues. V lost 5 bases and J 8 bases, leaving 16 bases between the germline ends. Germline V gives CDR1 MNHNY, CDR2 SVGAGI (reference sequence). Here the CDR3 reads CASSNEGSSYEQFF. The CDR3 DNA reads TGTGCCAGCAGTAATGAGGGGAGCTCTTATGAGCAGTTCTTC.

This clonotype was counted only a few times. The chain has TRBV5-4 and TRBJ2-3; 9 bases match TRBD2. The germline CDR1 and CDR2 sequences are SGHNT and YYREEE (reference sequence). This CDR3 has 18 amino acids. The V segment lost 3 bases and the J segment 2 bases; nucleotides outside the gene matches: 13. CDR3 coding DNA: TGTGCCAGCAGCTCCACCCTTCGGACTAGCGCGTCCACAGATACGCAGTATTTT. Translating it yields CASSSTLRTSASTDTQYF.